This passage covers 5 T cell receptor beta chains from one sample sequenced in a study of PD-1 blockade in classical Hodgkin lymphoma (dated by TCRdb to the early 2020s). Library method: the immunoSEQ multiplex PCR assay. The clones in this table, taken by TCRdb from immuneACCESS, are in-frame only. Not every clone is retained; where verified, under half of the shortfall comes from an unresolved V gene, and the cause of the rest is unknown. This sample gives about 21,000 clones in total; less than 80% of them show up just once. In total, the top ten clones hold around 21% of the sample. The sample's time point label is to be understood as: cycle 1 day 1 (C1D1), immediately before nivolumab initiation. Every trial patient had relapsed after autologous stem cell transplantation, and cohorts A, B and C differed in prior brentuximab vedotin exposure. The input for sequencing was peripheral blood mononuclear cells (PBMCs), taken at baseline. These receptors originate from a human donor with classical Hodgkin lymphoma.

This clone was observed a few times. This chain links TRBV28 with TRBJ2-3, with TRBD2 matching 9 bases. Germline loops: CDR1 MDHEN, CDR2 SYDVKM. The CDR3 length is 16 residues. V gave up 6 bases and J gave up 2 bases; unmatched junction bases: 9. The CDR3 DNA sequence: TGTGCCAGCAGCTTCCTGACTAGCGGAGCCACAGATACGCAGTATTTT. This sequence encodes CASSFLTSGATDTQYF.

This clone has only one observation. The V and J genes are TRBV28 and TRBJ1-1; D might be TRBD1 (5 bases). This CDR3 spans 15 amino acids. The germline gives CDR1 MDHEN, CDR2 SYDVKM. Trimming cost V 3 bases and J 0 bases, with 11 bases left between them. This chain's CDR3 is CASSLYGGVNTEAFF. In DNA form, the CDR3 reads TGTGCCAGCAGTTTGTACGGGGGGGTGAACACTGAAGCTTTCTTT.

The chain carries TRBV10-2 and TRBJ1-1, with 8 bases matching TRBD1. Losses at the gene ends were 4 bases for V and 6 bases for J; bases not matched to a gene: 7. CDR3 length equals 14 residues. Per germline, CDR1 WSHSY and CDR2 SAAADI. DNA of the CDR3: TGCGCCAGCAGTGTGGACAGGGAGGTCGCTGAAGCTTTCTTT. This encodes CASSVDREVAEAFF.

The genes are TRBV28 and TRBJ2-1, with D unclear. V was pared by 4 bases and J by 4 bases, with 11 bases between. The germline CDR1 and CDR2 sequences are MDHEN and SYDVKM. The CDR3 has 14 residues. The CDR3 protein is CASSSGRVYNEQFF. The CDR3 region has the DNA TGTGCCAGCAGTTCGGGCCGAGTATACAATGAGCAGTTCTTC.

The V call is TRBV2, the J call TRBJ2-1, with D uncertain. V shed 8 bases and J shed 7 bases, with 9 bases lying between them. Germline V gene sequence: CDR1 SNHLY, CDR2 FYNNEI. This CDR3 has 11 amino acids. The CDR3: CASWLGNEQFF. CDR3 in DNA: TGTGCCAGCTGGTTAGGGAATGAGCAGTTCTTC.